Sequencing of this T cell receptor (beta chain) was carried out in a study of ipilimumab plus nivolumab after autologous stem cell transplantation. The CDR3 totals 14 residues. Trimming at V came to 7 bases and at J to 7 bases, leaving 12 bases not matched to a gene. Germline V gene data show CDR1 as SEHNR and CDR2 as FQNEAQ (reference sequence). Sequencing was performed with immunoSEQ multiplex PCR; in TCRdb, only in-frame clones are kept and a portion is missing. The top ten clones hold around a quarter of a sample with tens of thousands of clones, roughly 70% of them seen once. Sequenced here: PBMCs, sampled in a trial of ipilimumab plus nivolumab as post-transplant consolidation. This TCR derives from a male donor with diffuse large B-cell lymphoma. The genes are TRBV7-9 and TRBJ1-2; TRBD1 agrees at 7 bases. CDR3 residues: CASNQRDSDIGYTF. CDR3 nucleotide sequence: TGTGCCAGCAACCAAAGGGACAGCGACATTGGCTACACCTTC. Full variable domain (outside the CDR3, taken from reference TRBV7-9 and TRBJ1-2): DTGVSQNPRHKITKRGQNVTFRCDPISEHNRLYWYRQTLGQGPEFLTYFQNEAQLEKSRLLSDRFSAERPKGSFSTLEIQRTEQGDSAMYLCASNQRDSDIGYTFGSGTRLTVV.